The clone carrying this T cell receptor beta chain came up many times. The CDR3 extends over 12 amino acids. Germline V gene lookup returns CDR1 GTSNPN and CDR2 SVGIG (reference sequence). Trimming took 1 base from V and 8 from J, leaving 8 bases between them. A 10-nucleotide random UMI tagged transcripts in template-switch 5'RACE cDNA synthesis. From the 5' RACE reads, TCRdb called clonotypes with MiXCR, one entry per CDR3 protein. This sample has around 47,000 distinct CDR3 sequences, with 20% to 25% found just once. These data come from a study of neurological immune-mediated disorders. Noted time point: technical triplicate 3. For the unsorted libraries, 2 million PBMCs stored at -80 C served as input.

The specimen sequenced was PBMCs. The chain combines TRBV30 with TRBJ2-2; D call uncertain. The sequence came from a man aged 60 to 69 with HTLV-1-associated myelopathy (HAM/TSP). Here the CDR3 DNA reads TGTGCCTGGAGTGCCGTTGTGGGGGAGCTGTTTTTT. Protein: CAWSAVVGELFF.